The clone carrying this TCR beta chain occurred a few times. The data are from a study of long-term antiretroviral therapy in people with HIV. The CDR3 spans 13 residues. Germline V CDR1 and CDR2: MGHDK, SYGVNS. Trimming removed 3 bases from V and 5 bases from J, with 10 bases in between. Running of the v3.0 immunoSEQ assay took place at survey level. Clones were read by immunoSEQ multiplex PCR, and TCRdb kept only the in-frame ones, dropping some. The sample lists about 25,000 clones, around 80% occurring once. The sequence came from a young man with HIV. The gene calls are TRBV25-1 and TRBJ1-2, with a weak D call TRBD1 (5 bases). The sample consisted of unsorted PBMCs, taken 3 years after starting antiretroviral therapy. For the CDR3, the DNA is TGTGCCAGCAGTGATGGCGGGGCTTATGGCTACACCTTC. Amino acids: CASSDGGAYGYTF.